These 5 T cell receptor beta chains were sequenced from one sample in a study of blood T cell repertoires in COVID-19. Only in-frame clones appear in the TCRdb table, and some are missing; sequencing was by immunoSEQ multiplex PCR. The table has 140,000 to 150,000 clones, 84% seen once. Sequencing input: peripheral blood. The receptors originated from a man younger than 45 with COVID-19, enrolled during active disease.

The gene calls are TRBV5-1 and TRBJ2-5; D might be TRBD1 (5 bases). Germline CDR1 is SGHRS and CDR2 is YFSETQ. This CDR3 has 15 residues. V was cut by 0 bases and J by 4 bases, with 13 bases left in between. In nucleotides, the CDR3 is TGCGCCAGCAGCTTGGCGACAGCTGTCGGAGAGACCCAGTACTTC. The encoded protein is CASSLATAVGETQYF.

The table lists this clone with a count of one. The chain employs TRBV9 and TRBJ1-1; the match to TRBD1 covers 8 bases. The V gene's germline CDR1 is SGDLS and CDR2 YYNGEE. CDR3 length: 14 residues. V shed 0 bases, J shed 8 bases, and the junction held 6 bases outside the gene matches. CDR3 coding DNA: TGTGCCAGCAGCGTAGATGGGACAGGTCGCGAAGCTTTCTTT. It translates to CASSVDGTGREAFF. Combining the CDR3 with reference TRBV9 and TRBJ1-1 gives the whole variable domain DSGVTQTPKHLITATGQRVTLRCSPRSGDLSVYWYQQSLDQGLQFLIQYYNGEERAKGNILERFSAQQFPDLHSELNLSSLELGDSALYFCASSVDGTGREAFFGQGTRLTVV.

The chain couples TRBV11-2 to TRBJ1-5, with 7 bases matching TRBD1. From germline, CDR1 is SGHAT and CDR2 FQNNGV. The V gene end was trimmed by 2 bases and the J gene end by 0 bases; junction bases not matched to a gene: 1. The CDR3 is 15 amino acids. Written as DNA, the CDR3 is TGTGCCAGCAGCTTACAGGGGGTTAGCAATCAGCCCCAGCATTTT. Its translation: CASSLQGVSNQPQHF.

A few counts support this clone. V gene TRBV5-1 combines with J gene TRBJ2-7; the D gene is possibly TRBD2 (5 bases). CDR1 and CDR2 from the germline V gene are SGHRS and YFSETQ. CDR3 length equals 14 residues. The V end lost 0 bases, the J end lost 7 bases, and 14 bases lay between the germline ends. This CDR3 reads CASSLEADLAEQYF. The DNA for the CDR3 is TGCGCCAGCAGCTTGGAGGCGGACCTAGCAGAGCAGTACTTC.

V is TRBV30 and J is TRBJ2-6, with a weak D call TRBD2 (6 bases). The germline CDR1 and CDR2 sequences are GTSNPN and SVGIG (reference sequence). This CDR3 comprises 14 residues. The germline V and J ends were trimmed by 5 bases and 1 base, with 9 bases remaining between them. The chain's CDR3 is CAWSGVSGANVLTF. The CDR3, as DNA: TGTGCCTGGTCGGGGGTATCTGGGGCCAACGTCCTGACTTTC.